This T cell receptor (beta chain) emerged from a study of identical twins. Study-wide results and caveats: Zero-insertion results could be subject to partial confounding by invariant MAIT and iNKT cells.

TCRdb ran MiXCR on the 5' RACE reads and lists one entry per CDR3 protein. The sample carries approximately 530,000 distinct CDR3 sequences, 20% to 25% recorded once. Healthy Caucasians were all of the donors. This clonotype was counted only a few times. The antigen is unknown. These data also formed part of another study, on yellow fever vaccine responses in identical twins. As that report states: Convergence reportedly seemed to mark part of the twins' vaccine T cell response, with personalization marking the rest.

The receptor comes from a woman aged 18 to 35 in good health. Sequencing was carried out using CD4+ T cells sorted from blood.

CDR3 amino acids: CAISGGGRGGASYNEQFF. The CDR3 DNA is TGTGCCATCAGTGGAGGGGGTAGAGGGGGGGCATCCTACAATGAGCAGTTCTTC. V is TRBV10-3 and J is TRBJ2-1, with D tentatively TRBD2 (7 bases). CDR1 ENHRY and CDR2 SYGVKD come from the germline V gene. Trimming left V 4 bases short and J 1 base short, with 20 bases between. The CDR3 spans 18 residues.